This T cell receptor beta chain was sequenced in a study of cytomegalovirus exposure and HLA in healthy donors (dated by TCRdb to about 2017). Looking at the study overall: According to an earlier analysis of 450 to 650 of the donors, about 179 million T cells yielded over 90 million unique TCR beta sequences and approximately 280 Gb of sequence data. An early release that covered 500 to 800 HLA-typed donors contained about 300 gigabases of sequencing data and tens of millions of unique TCR sequences. The genetic ancestry cluster associated with self-reported Caucasian donors included about 84% of the approximately 410 genotyped donors. The study aimed to test whether signatures of past pathogen exposure could be identified by cataloging public T cell receptors. Using immunosequencing, the study profiled T cell repertoires from around 670 subjects and related those repertoires to cytomegalovirus serostatus. Along with the approximately 650-subject first cohort, a separate validation cohort of more than 90 different subjects was used. To predict cytomegalovirus infection status, the study brought together high-throughput TCR immunosequencing, statistical association of individual TCRs with disease status, and machine learning. A later analysis re-examined previously published TCR beta repertoires from about 670 donors and added high-resolution HLA genotyping to investigate patterns of TCR occurrence. In the later analysis, no new phenotypic data were used to find candidate immune exposures; instead, reliance was placed on TCR beta sequences and their occurrence across donors. To decide whether each TCR beta V gene segment behaved as functional or pseudogenic, an earlier analysis of some 600 of the donors relied on high-throughput TCR beta sequencing. Donor age, sex, ethnicity and CMV serostatus were compiled together with the repertoire data. In a later genetic analysis, genome-wide SNP genotypes for about three fifths of the 666 donors were used, and that subset was treated as a discovery cohort. Every repertoire in the discovery cohort had been generated on one and the same sequencing platform. Class I and class II HLA loci were covered by the typing at four-digit resolution. The number of donors typed differed by locus, with about 629-630 for A, B, C, DRB1 and DQB1, more than 500 for DQA1, 600 to 610 for DPA1, and around 460 for DPB1. Four or five DR-DQ haplotypes were handled as single units for association and clustering because linkage in the cohort was strong. Among 398 genotyped donors of the cohort, an average of roughly 230,000 unique TCR beta nucleotide sequences was sequenced per donor, of which about 18% were non-productive. What the work shows at the level of the full study, not this receptor alone: In a later analysis, TCR association rates were found to vary across HLA loci, with the most associated TCRs seen for DRB1 alleles and the fewest for HLA-C alleles. Some IMGT-functional V segments, including TRBV6-2 and TRBV6-3, could not be distinguished by the 87-base-pair reads and were therefore excluded. The only immune exposure information available for the cohort was CMV serostatus. A later genetic analysis associated a missense DCLRE1C variant with V-gene and J-gene trimming of TCR beta chains, and an independent cohort replicated the association. A group of highly shared sequence variants was considered likely to be a technical artifact of the sequencing pipeline. In a later analysis, some 17,000 TCR beta sequences were associated with specific HLA alleles at a false discovery rate of 0.05. In a later genetic analysis, fewer N-insertions in productive TCRs were reported among donors in an Asian-associated ancestry cluster than the approximately 710-donor mean. The cohort was sequenced for TCR beta chains only, and without alpha or paired-chain data the features that could be detected were limited. The authors suggested that the approach could potentially be generalized to other disease states and immunological phenotypes. Because some donors lacked HLA typing at each locus, the association tests relied only on the typed subset. The presence/absence analyses assumed that sequencing depth was roughly uniform across donors, and that assumption may not be true. When HLA alleles, especially DR and DQ, strongly co-occurred, attributing TCR associations to individual alleles was difficult. Correlated functional status among segregating V segments might be attributable to linkage disequilibrium, but an unknown experimental factor could not be ruled out. In a later analysis, HLA-associated TCR beta chains were found to be more clonally expanded and to have lower generation probabilities than equally common non-associated chains. A total of 150 to 200 TCR beta chains were listed by the study as associated with cytomegalovirus. The classifier was reported to diagnose cytomegalovirus status with high specificity and sensitivity in both the original and validation cohorts. In a later analysis, most CMV-associated TCR beta chains were found to appear HLA-restricted, with HLA associations seemingly driven largely by CMV exposure. A further reported finding was that TCR beta sequences accurately predicted the HLA-A and HLA-B alleles for most subjects in the first cohort. While some public TCRs were present in many individuals, most TCR sequences turned up only very rarely across donors. An earlier analysis of approximately 570 of the donors showed that most TCR beta V segments appeared in productive rearrangements either about 87% or about 30% of the time, which broadly matched IMGT annotations. A few of the identified cytomegalovirus-associated TCR beta chains were confirmed in vitro to be specific for cytomegalovirus antigens. The earlier analysis of about 600 of the donors excluded 15 to 20 rarely observed V segments, including chromosome 9 orphons, because counts were too low. Several of the top co-occurrence clusters appeared to be linked to parvovirus B19, influenza, CMV and Epstein-Barr virus, according to a later analysis.

The CDR3 starts with the cysteine, ends with the phenylalanine, and has 20 residues. Here the CDR3 DNA is all that survives: 60 bases in frame from base 1. CDR1 LGHNA and CDR2 YNFKEQ were looked up in the germline V gene. V has 0 bases trimmed and J has 3 bases trimmed; junction bases matching no gene number 8. Note on this clone: It lacks a known antigen. No much larger clone is present one base from it, and per-base qualities are unavailable.

The cohort comprised around 700 healthy bone marrow donors. Cohort members were all nominally healthy when sampled, although unrecorded immune exposures were likely present. The donor was CMV seropositive and belonged to the group of 270 or so seropositive cohort members. A peripheral blood sample was collected from each donor, and TCR beta sequencing was performed on peripheral blood mononuclear cells. The Qiagen DNeasy Blood Extraction Kit was used to extract genomic DNA from the blood cell samples. The library was generated by the immunoSEQ multiplex PCR assay. For the multiplex PCR, a mixture combining 60 forward primers for TCR Vbeta segments and 13 reverse primers for TCR Jbeta segments was used. Amplification of the CDR3 region of rearranged TCR beta genes was performed with a multiplex PCR assay on genomic DNA. Amplified TCR beta libraries were sequenced as 87-base-pair reads on the Illumina HiSeq System. From the authors' description of their analysis: A later analysis tallied approximately 87 million unique TCR beta chains across the 666 repertoires, and around 12 million of those chains were shared by two or more donors. Raw reads were error-corrected and collapsed into unique sequences by a nearest-neighbor algorithm in which closely related sequences were merged to remove PCR and sequencing errors. Alignment of CDR3 sequences to IMGT reference sequences was used to assign V, D and J gene segments. For a sequence to be retained, a match of at least six nucleotides was required to both a V gene segment and a J gene segment. Rearrangements were called productive when the CDR3 lacked stop codons and stayed in frame with V and J; all others were non-productive. Following IMGT convention, CDR3 was defined as the stretch from the second conserved V-encoded cysteine to the conserved J-encoded phenylalanine. Sequences without an unambiguous match to a single V gene segment were excluded from the earlier analysis of a few hundred of the donors. An earlier analysis of approximately 590 of the donors called V segments functional above 56.7% productive rearrangements and segregating when the between-donor standard deviation exceeded 5%. A statistical classification framework was built to diagnose cytomegalovirus status from the catalog of TCR beta chain sequences. A later analysis assigned V and J genes by comparing TCR nucleotide sequences with IMGT/GENE-DB human TR gene sequences. In a later analysis, CDR3 sequences and most-parsimonious VDJ recombination scenarios were assigned using the TCRdist pipeline. In a later analysis, each TCR beta chain was defined by its CDR3 amino acid sequence together with its V-gene family, and reads without a unique V-gene family were excluded. A later analysis removed several hundred highly shared, low-generation-probability nucleotide sequences to deal with suspected cross-contamination and a sequencing artifact. For each public chain, a later analysis derived a clonal expansion index from normalized ranks of inferred template counts within each repertoire. In a later analysis, generation probabilities were computed using a VDJ recombination model fitted to out-of-frame rearrangements, and the results were checked against IGoR. In a later analysis, hypergeometric tests were used to score TCR-TCR, TCR-HLA and TCR-CMV co-occurrence, with a repertoire-size bias correction applied to TCR pairs. A later analysis estimated false discovery rates by permuting HLA or CMV assignments 20 times. In a later analysis, co-occurring TCRs were grouped using DBSCAN, with TCRdist sequence similarity added in when clustering inside HLA-allele-positive subsets. Repertoires with fewer than 30,000 or more than 120,000 public chains, plus five repertoires with anomalous nucleotide sharing, were excluded from co-occurrence clustering. TCRdb retrieved this table from immuneACCESS and kept in-frame rearrangements only. Not all clones are present; in checked studies, unresolved V genes account for under half, and no reason is known for the remainder. Clone size and the V and J calls come from that table; the DNA yielded D and trimming. A total of some 140,000 clones appear in this sample, more than 75% of them only once. Around 13% of the sample goes to the ten largest clones.

The origin of this receptor is a man aged 30 to 45 in good health and CMV-seropositive. What was sequenced was PBMCs. The V and J segments used are TRBV4-2 and TRBJ2-2; 15 of the junction bases match TRBD2. The CDR3 region: CASSQDPEGLAGGYTGELFF. Here is the DNA: TGTGCCAGCAGCCAAGACCCGGAGGGACTAGCGGGAGGTTACACCGGGGAGCTGTTTTTT.